This T cell receptor beta chain was sequenced for a study of brain metastases from non-small cell lung cancer. Germline CDR1 is SQVTM and CDR2 is ANQGSEA. The CDR3 is made up of 14 amino acids. V was pared by 6 bases and J by 6 bases, with 6 bases of the junction left unmatched. A remark on this clone: Its antigen is currently unknown.

Study-wide results and limits: In 50% to 80% of brain metastases, T-cell clones were expanded compared with matched primary tumors. T-cell infiltration was lower in brain metastases than primaries (P < 0.001).

Repertoires were generated with immunoSEQ multiplex PCR, while TCRdb's copy carries only in-frame clones and drops some. The data contain about 750 clones, roughly 88% of them seen just once; the ten biggest clones take up approximately 10%. The source is a donor over 35 with non-small cell lung cancer. The chain uses TRBV29-1 and TRBJ2-1, with 12 bases aligning to TRBD1. The specimen was tissue from a brain metastasis. The CDR3 sequence is CSVGTGGGRNEQFF. The CDR3 nucleotides read TGCAGCGTAGGGACAGGGGGCGGGCGCAATGAGCAGTTCTTC.